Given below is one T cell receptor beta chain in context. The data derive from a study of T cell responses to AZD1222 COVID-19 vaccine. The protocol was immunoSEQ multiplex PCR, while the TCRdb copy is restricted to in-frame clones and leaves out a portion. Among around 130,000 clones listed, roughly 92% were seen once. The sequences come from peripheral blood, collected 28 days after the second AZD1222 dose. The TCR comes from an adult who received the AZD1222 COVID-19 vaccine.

The CDR3 nucleotides are TGTGCCAGTAGTGGACAGTACATGAACACTGAAGCTTTCTTT. Its translation: CASSGQYMNTEAFF. J is TRBJ1-1 and V is TRBV19, with a tentative D call TRBD1 (6 bases). This CDR3 region has 14 residues. From germline, CDR1 is LNHDA and CDR2 SQIVND (reference sequence). V lost 5 bases and J lost 0, with 10 bases in between.